Given below is one T cell receptor (beta chain) in context. This entry comes from a study of blood T cell repertoires in COVID-19. Study-level information: Both acute and convalescent COVID-19 samples were obtained from the United States, Italy and Spain. Sources were T cells, B-cell-depleted T cells, or PBMCs; the material itself was cDNA or gDNA.

CDR1 is LNHDA, CDR2 SQIVND, per germline (reference sequence). V was clipped by 5 bases and J by 5 bases, with 6 bases between them. This CDR3 has 11 residues. In the original workflow: The assay estimated nucleated cells by amplifying reference gene primers. TCRdb's table, derived via immunoSEQ multiplex PCR, lists solely in-frame clones and lacks some. That table gives V, J and clone size, and the DNA gave D and trimming. The sample comprises about 74,000 clones, around 74% of which are singletons, and 20% to 25% rests with the top ten. The chain carries TRBV19 and TRBJ2-5; D gene ambiguous. Sequenced input: peripheral blood. This TCR derives from a man aged 65 to 85 with acute or convalescent COVID-19. The CDR3 is CASSSGETQYF. Written as DNA, the CDR3 is TGTGCCAGTAGTTCCGGGGAGACCCAGTACTTC. Based on the CDR3 plus reference TRBV19 and TRBJ2-5, the full variable domain is DGGITQSPKYLFRKEGQNVTLSCEQNLNHDAMYWYRQDPGQGLRLIYYSQIVNDFQKGDIAEGYSVSREKKESFPLTVTSAQKNPTAFYLCASSSGETQYFGPGTRLLVL.